These T cell receptor beta chains were read from a single sample in a study of spatial heterogeneity in lung cancer. TCRdb re-derived calls from the 5' RACE reads in MiXCR, one entry per CDR3 protein. Altogether roughly 120,000 distinct CDR3 sequences are present, 12% being singletons, with the ten largest covering around a sixth. Sequences were derived from PBMCs, sampled at follow-up. The origin of the receptors is a male donor with early-stage non-small cell lung cancer. CDR3s include the opening cysteine and the closing phenylalanine or tryptophan. D genes are given only for firm matches. Size values are once, few and many counts, or a class for expanded clones, and some rows have none.

abundance	j_gene	d_gene	v_gene	CDR3nt	CDR3aa
-	TRBJ1-1	-	TRBV20-1	TGCAGTGCTAGAGCCGGGAGTCAGGGGACTGAAGCTTTCTTT	CSARAGSQGTEAFF
many	TRBJ1-5	-	TRBV5-8	TGTGCCAGCACCCCCTACAATCAGCCCCAGCATTTT	CASTPYNQPQHF
-	TRBJ2-5	-	TRBV2	TGTGCCAGCAGGGAACCGGGTGCCCCCCAAGAGACCCAGTACTTC	CASREPGAPQETQYF
many	TRBJ1-5	-	TRBV6-5	TGTGCCAGCAGGACGACAGGATATAGCAATCAGCCCCAGCATTTT	CASRTTGYSNQPQHF
-	TRBJ1-2	TRBD1	TRBV29-1	TGCAGCGTTAGCCGGGACAGCTCTAACTATGGCTACACCTTC	CSVSRDSSNYGYTF
-	TRBJ1-2	-	TRBV28	TGTGCCAGCACCCCAGACAGCTATGGCTACACCTTC	CASTPDSYGYTF
many	TRBJ2-5	TRBD1	TRBV6-5	TGTGCCAGCAGTATCCTACAGGGGGAAGGAGAGACCCAGTACTTC	CASSILQGEGETQYF
many	TRBJ1-2	TRBD1	TRBV6-5	TGTGCCAGCAGTTACGGACAGGGGTTCTATGGCTACACCTTC	CASSYGQGFYGYTF
-	TRBJ2-4	TRBD1	TRBV28	TGTGCCAGCGATGGCCGGGGACAGGGGGGCCAGCTAGCCAAAAACATTCAGTACTTC	CASDGRGQGGQLAKNIQYF
few	TRBJ1-6	-	TRBV6-5	TGTGCCAGCTTAGGAGGAATAGATTCACCCCTCCACTTT	CASLGGIDSPLHF
-	TRBJ1-2	TRBD1	TRBV19	TGTGCCAGTAGCCTACAGGGGACCGCACCCCTCAACTATGGCTACACCTTC	CASSLQGTAPLNYGYTF
few	TRBJ2-1	-	TRBV6-6	TGTGCCAGCAGCCCCCTAGGGAGCTCCTACAATGAGCAGTTCTTC	CASSPLGSSYNEQFF
few	TRBJ2-7	TRBD1	TRBV6-2/TRBV6-3	TGTGCCAGCAGTAATACGGACAGGGTCGGCAACGAGCAGTACTTC	CASSNTDRVGNEQYF
few	TRBJ1-1	-	TRBV6-6	TGTGCCAGCAGTTTCCTTACAGGGAGGGGGACTGAAGCTTTCTTT	CASSFLTGRGTEAFF
-	TRBJ2-3	-	TRBV12-2	TGTGCAAGTCGCTTAGCCCCCCGTCCGGGGGGGAGCACAGATACGCAGTATTTT	CASRLAPRPGGSTDTQYF
-	TRBJ2-3	-	TRBV6-2/TRBV6-3	TGTGCCAGCAGTTACGTCAGGGATACGCAGTATTTT	CASSYVRDTQYF
-	TRBJ2-5	-	TRBV25-1	TGTGCCAGCAGTGAATATGGGGGCGATAGGGAGACCCAGTACTTC	CASSEYGGDRETQYF
few	TRBJ2-2	-	TRBV25-1	TGTGCCAGCAGTGAGCCCGGGAGGAACACCGGGGAGCTGTTTTTT	CASSEPGRNTGELFF
-	TRBJ1-3	TRBD1	TRBV4-2	TGTGCCAGCAGCCCCCGGGACAGGGGCTCGAACACCATATATTTT	CASSPRDRGSNTIYF
few	TRBJ1-6	-	TRBV10-1	TGCGCCAGCAGTGAGCAACAGGGTTCACCCCTCCACTTT	CASSEQQGSPLHF
few	TRBJ2-2	-	TRBV9	TGTGCCAGCAGCCCCGCGGGTATCCCCGGGGAGCTGTTTTTT	CASSPAGIPGELFF
few	TRBJ2-7	TRBD1	TRBV20-1	TGCAGTGCTAGAGATTACAGGGGGCCCGTCCCCGAGCAGTACTTC	CSARDYRGPVPEQYF
-	TRBJ2-1	-	TRBV27	TGTGCCAGCAGTTTATTCGGGCGCGGGCGGCACACCTACAATGAGCAGTTCTTC	CASSLFGRGRHTYNEQFF
many	TRBJ1-5	-	TRBV29-1	TGCAGCGCTCACGACCCGGGTCAGCCCCAGCATTTT	CSAHDPGQPQHF
few	TRBJ2-1	-	TRBV9	TGTGCCAGCAGCGTAGCTTTTGGGAATGAGCAGTTCTTC	CASSVAFGNEQFF
many	TRBJ2-7	-	TRBV7-9	TGTGCCAGCAGCTTAAGCGAGACCTACGAGCAGTACTTC	CASSLSETYEQYF
-	TRBJ2-7	-	TRBV5-5	TGTGCCAGCAGCTCTTGGAACTACGAGCAGTACTTC	CASSSWNYEQYF
many	TRBJ1-5	-	TRBV29-1	TGCAGCGTGCGAGACAGCAACAATCAGCCCCAGCATTTT	CSVRDSNNQPQHF
many	TRBJ2-2	-	TRBV10-1	TGCGCCAGCAAATCGGAGTTCGGGGAGCTGTTTTTT	CASKSEFGELFF
-	TRBJ2-7	TRBD2	TRBV11-2	TGTGCCAGCAGCCTTACTAGCGGGGGCAACGAGCAGTACTTC	CASSLTSGGNEQYF
-	TRBJ2-7	-	TRBV5-6	TGTGCCAGCAGCCCCGGGGGACACCAGGGGTCCTACGAGCAGTACTTC	CASSPGGHQGSYEQYF
few	TRBJ1-4	-	TRBV7-9	TGTGCCAGCAGCTTAACCTCTTCAAAAAAACTGTTTTTT	CASSLTSSKKLFF
many	TRBJ1-3	-	TRBV29-1	TGCAGCGTTGAAGATCCTGGAAACACCATATATTTT	CSVEDPGNTIYF
many	TRBJ1-5	-	TRBV7-9	TGTGCCAGCAGCCCATCCGATTATAGCAATCAGCCCCAGCATTTT	CASSPSDYSNQPQHF
many	TRBJ2-5	TRBD2	TRBV5-4	TGTGCCAGCAGCTTAGAAGCGGGGGGACGCCAAGAGACCCAGTACTTC	CASSLEAGGRQETQYF
many	TRBJ2-1	TRBD2	TRBV19	TGTGCCAGTAGTTCACTAGCGGGGGCCTACAATGAGCAGTTCTTC	CASSSLAGAYNEQFF
medium-sized	TRBJ1-1	-	TRBV29-1	TGCAGCGTTGGACTGGGCACTGAAGCTTTCTTT	CSVGLGTEAFF
-	TRBJ1-5	TRBD1	TRBV7-9	TGTGCCAGCAGCTTAAACAGGGGTATTGGTCGCAATCAGCCCCAGCATTTT	CASSLNRGIGRNQPQHF
few	TRBJ1-1	TRBD1	TRBV3-1	TGTGCCAGCAGCTATAGTGACAGGGGTTACACTGAAGCTTTCTTT	CASSYSDRGYTEAFF
-	TRBJ2-1	TRBD1	TRBV20-1	TGCAGTGCTAGAGGGCCGTCCCGGGACAGGGGAAATGAGCAGTTCTTC	CSARGPSRDRGNEQFF
-	TRBJ1-3	-	TRBV7-9	TGTGCCAGCAGCCCGCGCCGATCGGACACCATATATTTT	CASSPRRSDTIYF